The rows below give T cell receptor beta chains drawn from one sample of a study of T cell responses to AZD1222 COVID-19 vaccine. TCRdb's table, derived via immunoSEQ multiplex PCR, lists solely in-frame clones and lacks some. The sample yields 150,000 or so clones, less than 95% seen once. The sample here was peripheral blood, taken 28 days after the second AZD1222 dose. These receptors were collected from an adult who received the AZD1222 COVID-19 vaccine. Both conserved end residues are part of each CDR3. A D gene is named only where the DNA matches it firmly. Not all rows give a size; the values are once, few, many and, for expanded clones, a class.

>once|17|TRBV7-9|TRBD1|TRBJ1-2
CASSLERWPTGEYGYTF
TGTGCCAGCAGCTTAGAACGTTGGCCAACAGGGGAATATGGCTACACCTTC
>.|16|TRBV3-1/TRBV3-2|.|TRBJ1-2
CASSQAVDRRHYGYTF
TGTGCCAGCAGCCAAGCGGTAGACAGGCGCCACTATGGCTACACCTTC
>.|17|TRBV4-2|TRBD2|TRBJ2-1
CASSQTEGLAAYNEQFF
TGTGCCAGCAGCCAGACAGAGGGACTAGCGGCCTACAATGAGCAGTTCTTC
>.|15|TRBV10-3|.|TRBJ2-2
CAISAGTQNTGELFF
TGTGCCATCAGCGCCGGGACCCAGAACACCGGGGAGCTGTTTTTT
>.|16|TRBV5-4|TRBD2|TRBJ2-7
CASSLDSGRPPYEQYF
TGTGCCAGCAGCTTGGACAGCGGGAGGCCCCCCTACGAGCAGTACTTC
>.|15|TRBV6-2/TRBV6-3|TRBD1|TRBJ1-4
CASSSAGTGDEKLFF
TGTGCCAGCAGTTCCGCCGGGACAGGGGACGAAAAACTGTTTTTT
>.|17|TRBV7-2|TRBD2|TRBJ2-3
CASSPRLAGRFSDTQYF
TGTGCCAGCAGCCCTAGACTAGCGGGGAGGTTCTCAGATACGCAGTATTTT
>.|15|TRBV5-5|TRBD1|TRBJ1-6
CASSLRGSDNSPLHF
TGTGCCAGCAGCCTCAGGGGGAGTGATAATTCACCCCTCCACTTT
>.|15|TRBV5-1|.|TRBJ2-1
CASSLESPEYNEQFF
TGCGCCAGCAGCTTGGAATCACCAGAATACAATGAGCAGTTCTTC
>.|20|TRBV30|TRBD1|TRBJ1-3
CAWSVPSYNRGVHSGNTIYF
TGTGCCTGGAGTGTACCGTCCTACAACAGGGGTGTACACTCTGGAAACACCATATATTTT
>.|15|TRBV7-8|TRBD1|TRBJ2-7
CASSLTGTGDLEQYF
TGTGCCAGCAGCTTAACCGGGACAGGGGATCTCGAGCAGTACTTC
>.|17|TRBV6-2/TRBV6-3|.|TRBJ2-1
CASSYSPAAVLYDEQFF
TGTGCCAGCAGTTACAGTCCCGCCGCAGTCCTTTATGATGAGCAGTTCTTC
>.|12|TRBV28|.|TRBJ1-4
CASTEDPEKLFF
TGTGCCAGCACCGAGGACCCGGAAAAACTGTTTTTT
>.|10|TRBV20-1|.|TRBJ1-4
CSVSDEKLFF
TGCAGTGTCTCGGACGAAAAACTGTTTTTT
>.|15|TRBV30|.|TRBJ2-1
CAWSVGQAQINEQFF
TGTGCCTGGAGTGTAGGGCAGGCCCAAATCAATGAGCAGTTCTTC
>once|14|TRBV7-2|TRBD1|TRBJ1-2
CASGSQGAYYGYTF
TGTGCCAGCGGATCACAGGGGGCGTACTATGGCTACACCTTC
>.|15|TRBV3-1/TRBV3-2|.|TRBJ1-6
CASSRLGQNNSPLHF
TGTGCCAGCAGCCGACTAGGACAGAATAATTCACCCCTCCACTTT
>.|12|TRBV28|.|TRBJ2-7
CASSLESYEQYF
TGTGCCAGCAGTTTGGAAAGTTACGAGCAGTACTTC
>.|13|TRBV15|.|TRBJ1-2
CATSRDGIYGYTF
TGTGCCACCAGCAGGGACGGCATCTATGGCTACACCTTC
>.|16|TRBV7-2|TRBD2|TRBJ2-3
CASSFGLAGRRDTQYF
TGTGCCAGCAGCTTTGGACTAGCGGGGAGGCGGGATACGCAGTATTTT
>.|13|TRBV12-3/TRBV12-4|.|TRBJ2-7
CASSLATTYEQYF
TGTGCCAGCAGTTTAGCAACAACCTACGAGCAGTACTTC
>.|14|TRBV11-3|.|TRBJ2-2
CASSLDSNTGELFF
TGTGCCAGCAGCCTGGACTCGAACACCGGGGAGCTGTTTTTT
>.|12|TRBV19|TRBD1|TRBJ1-5
CASSVRQGGLHF
TGTGCCAGTAGTGTAAGACAGGGGGGGTTACATTTT
>.|17|TRBV6-1|TRBD2|TRBJ2-5
CASSEFNSGTYQETQYF
TGTGCCAGCAGTGAATTTAATAGCGGGACCTACCAAGAGACCCAGTACTTC
>.|15|TRBV30|.|TRBJ1-1
CAWSGGTGPNTEAFF
TGTGCCTGGAGTGGGGGGACGGGGCCAAACACTGAAGCTTTCTTT
>.|16|TRBV5-1|TRBD2|TRBJ2-3
CASSAGTSGDTDTQYF
TGCGCCAGCAGCGCCGGGACTAGCGGGGACACAGATACGCAGTATTTT
>.|15|TRBV6-5|TRBD2|TRBJ2-1
CASSSPSGSYNEQFF
TGTGCCAGCAGTTCCCCAAGCGGGAGCTACAATGAGCAGTTCTTC
>once|13|TRBV20-1|.|TRBJ2-7
CSASSSTRREQYF
TGCAGTGCTAGTAGCTCCACCCGGCGCGAGCAGTACTTC
>once|16|TRBV28|TRBD2|TRBJ2-3
CASSLSASGNTDTQYF
TGTGCCAGCAGTTTATCGGCTAGCGGGAACACAGATACGCAGTATTTT
>.|14|TRBV2|.|TRBJ1-4
CASRPGTTNEKLFF
TGTGCCAGCAGACCCGGGACAACTAATGAAAAACTGTTTTTT
>.|18|TRBV6-2/TRBV6-3|TRBD2|TRBJ2-3
CASSYSTVSGAITDTQYF
TGTGCCAGCAGTTACTCGACTGTTAGCGGGGCCATCACAGATACGCAGTATTTT
>once|16|TRBV19|.|TRBJ2-1
CASIKTADSSYNEQFF
TGTGCCAGTATTAAGACTGCTGATAGCTCCTACAATGAGCAGTTCTTC
>.|12|TRBV10-3|.|TRBJ1-2
CAISLYDYGYTF
TGTGCCATCAGTCTATACGACTATGGCTACACCTTC
>.|13|TRBV18|.|TRBJ2-7
CASSPTASYEQYF
TGTGCCAGCTCACCGACAGCGTCCTACGAGCAGTACTTC
>.|15|TRBV3-1/TRBV3-2|TRBD2|TRBJ2-7
CASSQQGTSSGEQYF
TGTGCCAGCAGCCAACAAGGGACTAGCTCGGGCGAGCAGTACTTC
>.|15|TRBV10-1|TRBD2|TRBJ2-7
CASSESASGAYEQYF
TGCGCCAGCAGTGAGTCAGCTAGCGGGGCATACGAGCAGTACTTC
>.|11|TRBV7-2|.|TRBJ2-4
CASSLLNIQYF
TGTGCCAGCAGCTTACTGAACATTCAGTACTTC
>.|17|TRBV9|.|TRBJ2-2
CASSPAGGAVVVGELFF
TGTGCCAGCAGCCCGGCTGGCGGGGCCGTTGTAGTAGGGGAGCTGTTTTTT
>.|15|TRBV7-2|.|TRBJ1-1
CASSLAVGGNTEAFF
TGTGCCAGCAGCTTAGCGGTGGGAGGGAACACTGAAGCTTTCTTT
>.|16|TRBV15|.|TRBJ2-3
CATSRGQGQNLDTQYF
TGTGCCACCAGCAGAGGGCAGGGGCAGAATTTAGATACGCAGTATTTT
>.|9|TRBV6-4|.|TRBJ2-3
CASSNTQYF
TGTGCCAGCTCGAATACGCAGTATTTT
>.|14|TRBV5-1|.|TRBJ2-3
CASSLGLTTDTQYF
TGCGCCAGCAGCTTGGGACTAACCACAGATACGCAGTATTTT
>.|15|TRBV3-1/TRBV3-2|.|TRBJ2-5
CASSQDFGSQETQYF
TGTGCCAGCAGCCAAGACTTTGGGAGCCAAGAGACCCAGTACTTC
>once|15|TRBV9|.|TRBJ1-1
CASSESPAPNTEAFF
TGTGCCAGCAGCGAGTCGCCGGCACCTAACACTGAAGCTTTCTTT
>once|17|TRBV6-2/TRBV6-3|.|TRBJ1-6
CASSYPFGPTENSPLHF
TGTGCCAGCAGTTACCCTTTCGGACCGACGGAGAATTCACCCCTCCACTTT
>.|19|TRBV3-1/TRBV3-2|.|TRBJ2-7
CASSHPTSPEPSHGYEQYF
TGTGCCAGCAGCCATCCCACATCCCCCGAACCCTCCCACGGCTACGAGCAGTACTTC
>.|15|TRBV11-3|.|TRBJ2-4
CASSPSTGAKNIQYF
TGTGCCAGCAGCCCGTCGACAGGAGCCAAAAACATTCAGTACTTC
>.|13|TRBV19|.|TRBJ2-3
CASSSVGIDTQYF
TGTGCCAGTAGTAGCGTTGGGATAGATACGCAGTATTTT
>few|18|TRBV11-2|.|TRBJ2-7
CASSLVRFRGAPLIEQYF
TGTGCCAGCAGCTTAGTAAGGTTTAGGGGGGCCCCTTTAATCGAGCAGTACTTC
>.|15|TRBV5-4|.|TRBJ1-2
CASSFGTGSQYGYTF
TGTGCCAGCAGCTTTGGGACGGGGAGCCAATATGGCTACACCTTC